The clone carrying this T cell receptor (beta chain) was found a few times. Antigen unknown. 5'RACE primed at constant segments yielded TCR alpha and TCR beta cDNA libraries bearing sample barcodes and UMIs. TCRdb processed the 5' RACE reads anew with MiXCR; each CDR3 protein has one entry. The sample yields about 560,000 distinct CDR3 sequences, around 15% seen once. This specimen comes from a study of T-cell memory formation after mild COVID-19. General study results and limits: Still unconfirmed is whether the second-wave clones peaking on day 37 recognized SARS-CoV-2. Detection of some responders pre-infection suggested pre-existing cross-reactive memory T cells participated.

V lost 2 bases and J 4 bases, leaving 13 bases between the germline ends. Germline values: CDR1 SGHRS, CDR2 YFSETQ. The CDR3 totals 15 residues. The sequence came from an adult woman who had mild COVID-19 (a few samples of this study predate the infection). Cell type and time point are not known. What was sequenced was PBMCs or a T cell subset sorted from them (not recorded which). The chain carries TRBV5-1 and TRBJ2-1; possibly TRBD1 or TRBD2 for D (6 bases each). CDR3 nucleotide sequence: TGCGCCAGCAGCTTCGGAGTAGGGGGGTACAATGAGCAGTTCTTC. Residues: CASSFGVGGYNEQFF.